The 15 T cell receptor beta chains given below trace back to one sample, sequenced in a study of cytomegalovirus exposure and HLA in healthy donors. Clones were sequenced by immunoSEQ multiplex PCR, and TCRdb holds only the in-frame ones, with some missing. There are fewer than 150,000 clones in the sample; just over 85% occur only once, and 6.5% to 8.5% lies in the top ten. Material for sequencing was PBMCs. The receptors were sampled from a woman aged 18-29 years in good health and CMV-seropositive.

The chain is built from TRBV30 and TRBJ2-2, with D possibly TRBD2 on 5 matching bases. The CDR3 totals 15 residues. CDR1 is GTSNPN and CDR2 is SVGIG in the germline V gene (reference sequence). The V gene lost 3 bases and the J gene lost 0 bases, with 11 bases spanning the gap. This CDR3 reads CAWRTAGTNTGELFF. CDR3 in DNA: TGTGCCTGGAGAACTGCGGGCACGAACACCGGGGAGCTGTTTTTT.

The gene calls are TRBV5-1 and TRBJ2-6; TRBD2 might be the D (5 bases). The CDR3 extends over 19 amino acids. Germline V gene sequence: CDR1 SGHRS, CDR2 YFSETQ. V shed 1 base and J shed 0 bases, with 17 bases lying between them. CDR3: CASSLTRLEAPSGANVLTF. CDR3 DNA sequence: TGCGCCAGCAGCTTGACAAGATTGGAGGCCCCCTCTGGGGCCAACGTCCTGACTTTC.

In nucleotides, the CDR3 is TGTGCCAGCAGGAACGGGGGTTTGGGGAATCAGCCCCAGCATTTT. The encoded protein is CASRNGGLGNQPQHF. The chain has TRBV6-5 and TRBJ1-5; a weak D match, TRBD1 (5 bases). Germline V gene lookup returns CDR1 MNHEY and CDR2 SVGAGI. V was cut by 6 bases and J by 4 bases, with 16 bases left in between. The CDR3 totals 15 residues.

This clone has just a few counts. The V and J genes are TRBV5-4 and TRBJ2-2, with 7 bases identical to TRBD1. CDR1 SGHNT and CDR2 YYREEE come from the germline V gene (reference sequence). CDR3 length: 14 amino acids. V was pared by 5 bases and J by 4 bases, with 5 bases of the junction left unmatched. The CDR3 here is CASRRDRATGELFF. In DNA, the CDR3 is TGTGCCAGCAGACGCGACAGGGCCACCGGGGAGCTGTTTTTT.

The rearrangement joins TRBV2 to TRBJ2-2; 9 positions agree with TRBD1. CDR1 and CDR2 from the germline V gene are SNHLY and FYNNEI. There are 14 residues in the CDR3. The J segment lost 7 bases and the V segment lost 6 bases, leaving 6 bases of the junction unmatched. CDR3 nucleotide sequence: TGTGCCAGCAGCGGGACAGGGATTGTCGGGGAGCTGTTTTTT. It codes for CASSGTGIVGELFF.

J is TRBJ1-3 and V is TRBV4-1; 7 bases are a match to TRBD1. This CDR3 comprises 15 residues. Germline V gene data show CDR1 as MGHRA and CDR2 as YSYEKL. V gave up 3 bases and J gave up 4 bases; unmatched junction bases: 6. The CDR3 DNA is TGCGCCAGCAGCCATCTCGACAGGGCCGGAAACACCATATATTTT. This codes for CASSHLDRAGNTIYF.

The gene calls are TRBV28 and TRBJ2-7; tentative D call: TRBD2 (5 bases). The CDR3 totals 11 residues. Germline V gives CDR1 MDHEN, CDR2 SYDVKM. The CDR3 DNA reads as TGTGCTACGGGGAGACGCTACGAGCAGTACTTC. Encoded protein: CATGRRYEQYF. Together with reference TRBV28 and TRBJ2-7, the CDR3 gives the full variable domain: DVKVTQSSRYLVKRTGEKVFLECVQDMDHENMFWYRQDPGLGLRLIYFSYDVKMKEKGDIPEGYSVSREKKERFSLILESASTNQTSMYLCATGRRYEQYFGPGTRLTVT.

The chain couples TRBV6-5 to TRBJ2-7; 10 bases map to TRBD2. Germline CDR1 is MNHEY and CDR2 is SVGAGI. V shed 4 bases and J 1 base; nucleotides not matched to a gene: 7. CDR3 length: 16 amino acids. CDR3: CASSSSGRAPSYEQYF. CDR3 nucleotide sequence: TGTGCCAGCAGTTCTAGCGGGAGAGCCCCTTCCTACGAGCAGTACTTC.

CDR3 protein: CASSREYGGNSPLHF. The CDR3 DNA reads TGTGCCAGCAGTCGTGAGTATGGGGGGAATTCACCCCTCCACTTT. The V gene is TRBV28, the J gene TRBJ1-6; TRBD1 is a possible D gene (5 bases). Germline CDR1 and CDR2: MDHEN and SYDVKM. Trimming stripped 5 bases from V and 7 bases from J, with 15 bases between. The CDR3 runs to 15 residues.

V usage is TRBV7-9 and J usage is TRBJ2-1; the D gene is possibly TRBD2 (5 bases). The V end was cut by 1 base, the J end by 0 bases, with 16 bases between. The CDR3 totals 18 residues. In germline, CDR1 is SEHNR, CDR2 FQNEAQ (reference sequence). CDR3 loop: CASSLGYSEVGSYNEQFF. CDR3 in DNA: TGTGCCAGCAGCTTAGGTTATAGCGAGGTTGGCTCCTACAATGAGCAGTTCTTC.

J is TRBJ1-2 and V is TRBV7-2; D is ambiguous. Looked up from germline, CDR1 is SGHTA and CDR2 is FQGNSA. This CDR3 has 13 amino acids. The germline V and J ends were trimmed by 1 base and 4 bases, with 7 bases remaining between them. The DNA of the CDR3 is TGTGCCAGCAGCTTAGTTCTGAGCTATGGCTACACCTTC. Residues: CASSLVLSYGYTF.

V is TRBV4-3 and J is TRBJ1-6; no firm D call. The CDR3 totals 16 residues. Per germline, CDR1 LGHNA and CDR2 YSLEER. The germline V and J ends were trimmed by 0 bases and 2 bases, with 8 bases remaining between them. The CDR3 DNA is TGCGCCAGCAGCCAAGAATCGCGGCCCTATAATTCACCCCTCCACTTT. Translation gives CASSQESRPYNSPLHF.

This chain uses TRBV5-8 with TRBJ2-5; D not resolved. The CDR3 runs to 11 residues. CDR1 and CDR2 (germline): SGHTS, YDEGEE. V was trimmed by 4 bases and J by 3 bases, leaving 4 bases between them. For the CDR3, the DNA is TGTGCCAGCAGCCCAAAAGAGACCCAGTACTTC. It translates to CASSPKETQYF. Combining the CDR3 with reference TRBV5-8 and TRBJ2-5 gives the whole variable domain EAGVTQSPTHLIKTRGQQATLRCSPISGHTSVYWYQQALGLGLQFLLWYDEGEERNRGNFPPRFSGRQFPNYSSELNVNALELEDSALYLCASSPKETQYFGPGTRLLVL.

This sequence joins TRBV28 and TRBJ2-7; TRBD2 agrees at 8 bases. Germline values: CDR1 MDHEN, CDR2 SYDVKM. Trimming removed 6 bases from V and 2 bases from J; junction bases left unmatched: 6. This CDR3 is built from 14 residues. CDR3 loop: CASRELAAPYEQYF. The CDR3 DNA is TGTGCCAGCAGAGAACTAGCGGCCCCCTACGAGCAGTACTTC.

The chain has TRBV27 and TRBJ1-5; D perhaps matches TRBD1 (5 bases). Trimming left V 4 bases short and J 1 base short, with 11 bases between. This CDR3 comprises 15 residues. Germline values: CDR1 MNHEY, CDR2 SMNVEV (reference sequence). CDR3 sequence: CASSWGGGSNQPQHF. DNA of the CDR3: TGTGCCAGCAGTTGGGGCGGGGGAAGCAATCAGCCCCAGCATTTT.